These 25 T cell receptor beta chains originate from one sample sequenced in a study of metastatic and nonmetastatic thyroid tumors. Prior to thyroid surgery, none of the patients had received any treatment. TCRdb recomputed clones from the PCR reads via MiXCR. The sample records roughly 15,000 clones, about 29% being singletons. The source material was tumor tissue. All receptors derive from a male donor with papillary thyroid cancer or a benign thyroid nodule (not recorded which). Some clones in this sample may be carry-over from other donors' samples.

This clone occurred once. The chain uses TRBV5-6 and TRBJ2-3, with TRBD2 as a possible D gene (5 bases). This CDR3 spans 14 amino acids. Between the trimmed V and J ends, which lost 5 bases and 2 bases, there was a span of 12 bases. The germline V gene encodes CDR1 SGHDT and CDR2 YYEEEE. In DNA, the CDR3 is TGTGCCAGCAGTATAAGCGGTACCACAGATACGCAGTATTTT. This codes for CASSISGTTDTQYF. The whole variable domain, filled in from reference TRBV5-6 and TRBJ2-3, reads DAGVTQSPTHLIKTRGQQVTLRCSPKSGHDTVSWYQQALGQGPQFIFQYYEEEERQRGNFPDRFSGHQFPNYSSELNVNALLLGDSALYLCASSISGTTDTQYFGPGTRLTVL.

The chain uses TRBV6-1 and TRBJ2-1; D is uncertain. CDR3 length: 12 residues. With 6 bases removed from V and 8 bases from J, the gap between germline ends came to 11 bases. CDR1 is MNHNS, CDR2 SASEGT, per germline. CDR3 region: CASRVFLDEQFF. Here the CDR3 DNA reads TGTGCCAGCAGGGTTTTCCTCGATGAGCAGTTCTTC.

The rearrangement links TRBV30 to TRBJ2-7, with D perhaps assigned TRBD1 or TRBD2 (5 bases each). V gave up 1 base and J gave up 4 bases, with 8 bases separating them. The CDR3 has 12 amino acids. CDR1 and CDR2 from the germline V gene are GTSNPN and SVGIG (reference sequence). The CDR3 loop reads CAWSGEGYEQYF. The DNA of the CDR3 is TGTGCCTGGAGTGGTGAGGGGTACGAGCAGTACTTC.

This clone came up many times. V usage is TRBV15 and J usage is TRBJ2-2; D is ambiguous. The CDR3 is made up of 12 amino acids. V dropped 4 bases and J dropped 3 bases, with 3 bases sitting between them. Germline V CDR1 and CDR2: LNHNV, YYDKDF (reference sequence). The CDR3 DNA follows: TGTGCCACCAGCAACGACACCGGGGAGCTGTTTTTT. This encodes CATSNDTGELFF.

The rearrangement joins TRBV4-2 to TRBJ2-7; 9 bases map to TRBD2. Germline CDR1 reads LGHNA; CDR2 reads YNFKEQ. The trim removed 3 bases at V and 6 bases at J, leaving 9 bases unmatched. The CDR3 length is 15 residues. The CDR3 protein is CASSHEGGLAIEQYF. The CDR3 bases are TGTGCCAGCAGCCACGAGGGTGGACTAGCGATCGAGCAGTACTTC.

The chain is built from TRBV4-2 and TRBJ1-1, with a tentative D call TRBD1 (5 bases). V was cut by 6 bases and J by 0 bases, with 14 bases left in between. Germline-derived CDR1 and CDR2 are LGHNA and YNFKEQ. The CDR3 consists of 15 residues. In DNA form, the CDR3 reads TGTGCCAGCAGACGCGCCAGGGAGATGAACACTGAAGCTTTCTTT. This encodes CASRRAREMNTEAFF.

This clone was observed many times. The J gene is TRBJ2-4, the V gene TRBV18; 11 bases fit TRBD1. V gave up 2 bases and J gave up 7 bases; unmatched junction bases: 7. The germline V gene encodes CDR1 KGHSH and CDR2 LQKENI. The CDR3 runs 16 residues. CDR3 in DNA: TGTGCCAGCTCACCATCCACCGGGACAGGGGGGAACATTCAGTACTTC. Protein: CASSPSTGTGGNIQYF.

By sample share, this clone is medium-sized. The rearrangement links TRBV19 to TRBJ1-2; the D is unclear. V was cut by 2 bases and J by 2 bases, with 12 bases left in between. Germline V lookup: CDR1 LNHDA, CDR2 SQIVND (reference sequence). The CDR3 totals 15 residues. CDR3 sequence (DNA): TGTGCCAGTAGTATAATTTCGGACGGCAACTATGGCTACACCTTC. The encoded protein is CASSIISDGNYGYTF. The full variable domain, in which reference TRBV19 and TRBJ1-2 provide the parts outside the CDR3, is DGGITQSPKYLFRKEGQNVTLSCEQNLNHDAMYWYRQDPGQGLRLIYYSQIVNDFQKGDIAEGYSVSREKKESFPLTVTSAQKNPTAFYLCASSIISDGNYGYTFGSGTRLTVV.

This clone turned up a few times. The rearrangement joins TRBV25-1 to TRBJ2-7; the D gene is possibly TRBD2 (6 bases). CDR1 and CDR2 (germline): MGHDK, SYGVNS. The CDR3 spans 14 residues. Deletions cut 2 bases from V and 4 bases from J, with 12 bases between. The CDR3 loop reads CASSEGSGGYEQYF. The CDR3 DNA is TGTGCCAGCAGTGAAGGTTCAGGAGGGTACGAGCAGTACTTC.

This clone has only one observation. The chain couples TRBV20-1 to TRBJ1-1; D is perhaps TRBD1 (5 bases). Trimming took off 4 bases at V and 3 bases at J, with 15 bases between the two ends. The CDR3 has 14 amino acids. Looked up from germline, CDR1 is DFQATT and CDR2 is SNEGSKA (reference sequence). The CDR3 DNA follows: TGCAGTGCTACCCTTGGGGTGGGGGACACTGAAGCTTTCTTT. The encoded protein is CSATLGVGDTEAFF.

A few counts support this clone. The V and J genes are TRBV28 and TRBJ1-2; D remains ambiguous. The CDR3 sequence is 13 residues long. CDR1 is MDHEN and CDR2 is SYDVKM in the germline V gene. V gave up 10 bases and J gave up 2 bases, with 14 bases separating them. The CDR3 coding sequence is TGTGCCATCAGATCTGTCTCAAACTATGGCTACACCTTC. Its protein is CAIRSVSNYGYTF.

The chain couples TRBV20-1 to TRBJ1-1; D not certain. Trimming removed 0 bases at V and 1 base at J, with 15 bases between. The CDR3 length is 16 residues. Per germline, CDR1 DFQATT and CDR2 SNEGSKA (reference sequence). The CDR3 is CSARDNLFRGNTEAFF. CDR3 nucleotides: TGCAGTGCTAGAGATAACCTCTTCCGTGGGAACACTGAAGCTTTCTTT.

V is TRBV5-5 and J is TRBJ1-2; D may be TRBD1 (6 bases). This CDR3 has 13 residues. Germline CDR1 and CDR2: SGHKS and YYEKEE (reference sequence). V lost 2 bases to trimming and J lost 7 bases, with 12 bases between them. CDR3: CASSFKGEVGYTF. The CDR3 DNA follows: TGTGCCAGCAGCTTTAAGGGGGAAGTTGGCTACACCTTC.

The rearrangement uses TRBV28 and TRBJ2-5, with 9 positions matching TRBD2. Unmatched junction bases numbered 9, after V lost 3 bases and J lost 1 base. CDR1 MDHEN and CDR2 SYDVKM come from the germline V gene. CDR3 length equals 17 residues. In DNA, the CDR3 is TGTGCCAGCAGTTTGAGGTCGGGCGGGAGGGCCCAAGAGACCCAGTACTTC. Translating it yields CASSLRSGGRAQETQYF.

This clone was seen a few times. The chain has TRBV6-1 and TRBJ1-5; D gene uncertain. The germline V gene encodes CDR1 MNHNS and CDR2 SASEGT. Trimming pared 2 bases from V and 4 bases from J, leaving 6 bases between. CDR3 length: 13 amino acids. DNA of the CDR3: TGTGCCAGCAGTGAATTCAGGAATCAGCCCCAGCATTTT. This translates into CASSEFRNQPQHF.

This chain uses TRBV20-1 with TRBJ2-5; TRBD2 matches 9 bases. The CDR3 has 15 residues. The germline gives CDR1 DFQATT, CDR2 SNEGSKA (reference sequence). The V and J ends lost 6 bases and 2 bases, in that order; junction bases with no gene match: 10. CDR3: CSAEDASGNQETQYF. The CDR3 region has the DNA TGCAGTGCAGAGGATGCTAGCGGGAATCAAGAGACCCAGTACTTC.

This clone was seen more than once but under ten times. The V call is TRBV18, the J call TRBJ1-5; D gene unclear. The V end was cut by 5 bases, the J end by 1 base, with 12 bases between. The germline V gene encodes CDR1 KGHSH and CDR2 LQKENI. The CDR3 sequence is 15 residues long. The CDR3 DNA is TGTGCCAGCTCAAGTCAATCAGTCAGCAATCAGCCCCAGCATTTT. This translates into CASSSQSVSNQPQHF.

This clone has only a few counts. The chain recombines TRBV28 with TRBJ2-7; the D gene is possibly TRBD1 (6 bases). The CDR3 runs 14 residues. Germline CDR1 is MDHEN and CDR2 is SYDVKM. The V end was cut by 6 bases, the J end by 6 bases, with 18 bases between. The CDR3 reads CASSPQGTKLEQYF. The CDR3 DNA reads as TGTGCCAGCAGCCCCCAGGGGACGAAGCTCGAGCAGTACTTC.

This clone was recorded many times. The chain has TRBV12-3 or TRBV12-4 and TRBJ2-3, with 10 bases fitting TRBD2. The CDR3 loop spans 16 amino acids. Trimming took 6 bases from V and 0 from J; bases not matched to a gene: 6. The CDR3 DNA is TGTGCCAGCAGCTCGGGGACTAGCGCAAGCACAGATACGCAGTATTTT. Encoded protein: CASSSGTSASTDTQYF.

Ten or more counts support this clone. The chain carries TRBV9 and TRBJ2-5; a weak D match, TRBD2 (5 bases). The germline V gene encodes CDR1 SGDLS and CDR2 YYNGEE. V shed 3 bases and J shed 3 bases, with 24 bases lying between them. The CDR3 runs 18 residues. As DNA, the CDR3 is TGTGCCAGCAGCGGGAACCACCAAGGAGGAGGCACCGAAGAGACCCAGTACTTC. Its protein is CASSGNHQGGGTEETQYF.

This clone was seen many times. V usage is TRBV3-1 and J usage is TRBJ1-5; TRBD1 matches at 8 bases. V was pared by 2 bases and J by 4 bases, with 1 base of the junction left unmatched. The germline V gene has CDR1 LGHDT and CDR2 YNNKEL (reference sequence). This CDR3 region has 14 residues. The CDR3 protein is CASSQTGGNQPQHF. The DNA of the CDR3 is TGTGCCAGCAGCCAAACAGGGGGTAATCAGCCCCAGCATTTT.

The rearrangement joins TRBV11-2 to TRBJ2-7; D call uncertain. The CDR3 sequence is 12 residues long. Germline V gene sequence: CDR1 SGHAT, CDR2 FQNNGV. Deletions cut 7 bases from V and 6 bases from J, with 13 bases between. CDR3 residues: CASIPEDGEQYF. The CDR3 DNA is TGTGCCAGCATCCCCGAGGACGGCGAGCAGTACTTC.

The gene calls are TRBV27 and TRBJ2-1; TRBD2 is a possible D gene (5 bases). Trimming took 7 bases from V and 0 from J, leaving 7 bases between them. This CDR3 has 13 amino acids. Germline-derived CDR1 and CDR2 are MNHEY and SMNVEV (reference sequence). The CDR3 spells CASNGLSYNEQFF. In DNA form, the CDR3 reads TGTGCCAGCAACGGACTCTCCTACAATGAGCAGTTCTTC.

In DNA, the CDR3 is TGTGCCAGCAGGACGGACAGGGTTGAACTTAAAAACATTCAGTACTTC. This encodes CASRTDRVELKNIQYF. V gene TRBV28 combines with J gene TRBJ2-4, with 8 bases aligning to TRBD1. Germline V gene data show CDR1 as MDHEN and CDR2 as SYDVKM. The V gene end was trimmed by 6 bases and the J gene end by 4 bases; junction bases not matched to a gene: 11. The CDR3 is made up of 16 amino acids.

The rearrangement joins TRBV6-4 to TRBJ1-2, with a tentative D call TRBD1 (6 bases). The CDR3 is 11 amino acids. V lost 6 bases and J 5 bases, leaving 7 bases between the germline ends. Germline CDR1 is MRHNA and CDR2 is SNTAGT. CDR3 DNA: TGTGCCAGCAGGGACAGTTATGGCTACACCTTC. It encodes CASRDSYGYTF.